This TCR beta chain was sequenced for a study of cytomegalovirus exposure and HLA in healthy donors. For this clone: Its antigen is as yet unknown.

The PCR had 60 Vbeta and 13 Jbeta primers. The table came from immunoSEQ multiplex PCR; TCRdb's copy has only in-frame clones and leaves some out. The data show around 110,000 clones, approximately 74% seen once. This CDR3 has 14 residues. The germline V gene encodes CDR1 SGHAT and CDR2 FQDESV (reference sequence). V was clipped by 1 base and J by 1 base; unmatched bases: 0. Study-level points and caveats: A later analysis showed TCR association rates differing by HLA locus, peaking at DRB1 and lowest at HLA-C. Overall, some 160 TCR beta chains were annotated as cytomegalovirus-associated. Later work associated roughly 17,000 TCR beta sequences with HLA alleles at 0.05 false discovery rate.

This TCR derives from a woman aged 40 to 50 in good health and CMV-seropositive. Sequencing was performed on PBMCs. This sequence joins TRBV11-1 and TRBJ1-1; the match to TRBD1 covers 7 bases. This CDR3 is CASSLGTGNTEAFF. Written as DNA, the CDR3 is TGTGCCAGCAGCTTAGGGACAGGGAACACTGAAGCTTTCTTT.